This T cell receptor beta chain was sequenced in a study of blood T cell repertoires in COVID-19 (dated by TCRdb to about 2020). Regarding the study in general: Samples covering the acute and convalescent phases of COVID-19 were provided by collaborators in the United States, Italy and Spain. The prospective study material was composed of cDNA or gDNA derived from T cells, B-cell-depleted T cells, or PBMCs. The repertoires were released in a freely available public database intended as a resource for research on the immune response to SARS-CoV-2. Where available, HLA class I and class II types were obtained from metadata supplied by the sample provider rather than from assay-based typing. Samples came from the ongoing ImmuneRACE study (first 160 participants) plus 1,254 subjects from 6 global collaborators. Sample metadata almost always included a de-identified subject ID, COVID-19 status, age in years and sex. Subjects who had been exposed to COVID-19, were actively infected with it, or had recovered from it provided the deeply sampled blood TCRbeta repertoires that made up the dataset. Beyond this particular receptor, the publication reports: Clinical and demographic metadata were provided uncurated, with the amount varying by source and participant.

As for this clone: Its antigen is not yet known. No much larger clone is present one base from it, and per-base qualities are unavailable.

Samples from volunteer blood donors who had recovered from COVID-19 were contributed by a second Seattle source. Each collaborating institution followed its own protocols to collect whole blood in K2EDTA tubes. For TCRbeta analysis, collaborators shipped samples in one of three forms: frozen whole blood, isolated PBMCs, or DNA extracted from either of those sample types. The CDR3 runs 15 amino acids, cysteine and phenylalanine included. The kept DNA is CDR3 alone, 45 bases in frame from the first base. CDR1 SGHTA and CDR2 FQGNSA are derived from the germline V gene. The V end loses 5 bases and the J end loses 2 bases, and a stretch of 13 bases separates them. The immunoSEQ Assay, a bias-controlled multiplex PCR, was used to amplify TCRbeta CDR3 regions from genomic DNA. The authors processed their data as follows. Within the assay, amplification of reference gene primers was used to estimate how many nucleated cells each sample contained. To quantify the absolute abundance of each unique TCRbeta CDR3 rearrangement, sequence reads were collapsed and filtered. For each sample, productive Simpson clonality was calculated as the square root of Simpson's diversity index across productive rearrangements. Entries here come from immuneACCESS through TCRdb and include only in-frame sequences with V and J called. Some clones fail to appear in such tables; in the studies checked, an unresolved V gene covers under half of the shortfall, and the cause of the remainder is unknown. V and J calls and clone size are copied from that table; D and trimming were computed from the DNA. In all, the sample holds under 300,000 clones, and over 80% of those were seen once. Roughly 2% of the sample is in the top ten clones.

The chain joins TRBV7-2 to TRBJ1-5; TRBD1 might be the D gene, on 5 matching bases. The sequence came from a man aged 30-40 years who had recovered from COVID-19. The source material was peripheral blood. The CDR3 in this case is CASSTGGGGNQPQHF. The DNA sequence follows: TGTGCCAGCAGCACCGGTGGAGGGGGCAATCAGCCCCAGCATTTT.